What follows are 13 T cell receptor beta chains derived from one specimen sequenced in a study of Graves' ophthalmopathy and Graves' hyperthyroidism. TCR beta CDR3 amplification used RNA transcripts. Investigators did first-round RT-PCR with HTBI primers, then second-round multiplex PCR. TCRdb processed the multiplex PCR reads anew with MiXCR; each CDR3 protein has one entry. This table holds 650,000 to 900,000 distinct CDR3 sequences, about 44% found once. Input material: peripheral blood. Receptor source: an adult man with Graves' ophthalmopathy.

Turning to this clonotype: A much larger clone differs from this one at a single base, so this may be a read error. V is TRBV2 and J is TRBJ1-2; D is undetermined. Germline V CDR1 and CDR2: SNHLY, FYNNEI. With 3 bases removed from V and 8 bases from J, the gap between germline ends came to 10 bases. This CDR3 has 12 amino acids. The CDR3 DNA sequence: TGTGCCAGCAGTGACGGGTGGATCGGCTACACCTTC. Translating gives CASSDGWIGYTF.

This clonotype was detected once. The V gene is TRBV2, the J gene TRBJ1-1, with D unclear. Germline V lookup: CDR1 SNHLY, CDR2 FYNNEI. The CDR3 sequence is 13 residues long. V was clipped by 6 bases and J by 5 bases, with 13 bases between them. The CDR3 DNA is TGTGCCAGCAGACCCACTACCAAGACTGAAGCTTTCTTT. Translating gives CASRPTTKTEAFF.

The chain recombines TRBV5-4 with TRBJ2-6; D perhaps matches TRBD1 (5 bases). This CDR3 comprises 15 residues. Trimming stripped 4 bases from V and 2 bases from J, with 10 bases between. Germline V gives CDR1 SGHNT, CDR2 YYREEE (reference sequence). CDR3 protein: CASSSQGPGANVLTF. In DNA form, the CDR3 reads TGTGCCAGCAGCAGTCAGGGCCCTGGGGCCAACGTCCTGACTTTC.

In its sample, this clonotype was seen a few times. The CDR3 spells CASSLSPAGGQETQYF. In DNA form, the CDR3 reads TGCGCCAGCAGCTTGTCCCCAGCGGGAGGACAAGAGACCCAGTACTTC. The chain has TRBV5-1 and TRBJ2-5; 9 nucleotides match TRBD2. Germline-derived CDR1 and CDR2 are SGHRS and YFSETQ. The V gene end was trimmed by 1 base and the J gene end by 2 bases; junction bases not matched to a gene: 6. There are 16 residues in the CDR3. The entire variable domain, with the rest obtained from reference TRBV5-1 and TRBJ2-5, is as follows: KAGVTQTPRYLIKTRGQQVTLSCSPISGHRSVSWYQQTPGQGLQFLFEYFSETQRNKGNFPGRFSGRQFSNSRSEMNVSTLELGDSALYLCASSLSPAGGQETQYFGPGTRLLVL.

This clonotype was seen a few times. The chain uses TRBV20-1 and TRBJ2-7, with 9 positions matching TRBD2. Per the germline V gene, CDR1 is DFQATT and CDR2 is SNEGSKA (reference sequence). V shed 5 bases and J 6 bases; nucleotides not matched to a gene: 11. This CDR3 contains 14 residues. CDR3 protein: CSAQKPGLAGEQYF. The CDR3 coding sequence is TGCAGTGCTCAGAAACCGGGACTAGCTGGCGAGCAGTACTTC.

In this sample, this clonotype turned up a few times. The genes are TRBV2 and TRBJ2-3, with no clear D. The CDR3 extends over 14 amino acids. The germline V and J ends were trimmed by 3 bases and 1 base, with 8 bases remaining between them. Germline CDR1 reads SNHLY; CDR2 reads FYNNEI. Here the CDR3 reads CASSEYGGTDTQYF. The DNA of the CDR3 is TGTGCCAGCAGTGAGTACGGAGGCACAGATACGCAGTATTTT.

The CDR3 region is CSVDPYGGAKSTEAFF. DNA of the CDR3: TGCAGCGTTGATCCCTATGGGGGGGCGAAGAGCACTGAAGCTTTCTTT. This chain links TRBV29-1 with TRBJ1-1, with a possible D match to TRBD1 (6 bases). Trimming removed 3 bases at V and 4 bases at J, with 21 bases between. Germline CDR1 is SQVTM and CDR2 is ANQGSEA. The CDR3 has 16 amino acids. Variable domain in full (rest from reference TRBV29-1 and TRBJ1-1): SAVISQKPSRDICQRGTSLTIQCQVDSQVTMMFWYRQQPGQSLTLIATANQGSEATYESGFVIDKFPISRPNLTFSTLTVSNMSPEDSSIYLCSVDPYGGAKSTEAFFGQGTRLTVV.

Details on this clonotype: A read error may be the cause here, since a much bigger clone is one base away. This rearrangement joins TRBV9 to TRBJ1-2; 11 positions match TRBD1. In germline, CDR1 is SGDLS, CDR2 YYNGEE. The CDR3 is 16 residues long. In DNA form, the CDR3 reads TGTGCCAGCAGCGCCCACTCTGGGACAGGGGGATTTGGCTACATCTTC. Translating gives CASSAHSGTGGFGYIF.

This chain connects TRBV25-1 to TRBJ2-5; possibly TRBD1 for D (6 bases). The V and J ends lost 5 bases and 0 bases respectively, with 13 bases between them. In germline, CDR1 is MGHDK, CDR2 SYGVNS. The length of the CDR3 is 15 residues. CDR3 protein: CASSLHRDNQETQYF. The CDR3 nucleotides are TGTGCCAGCAGTCTGCACCGGGACAACCAAGAGACCCAGTACTTC.

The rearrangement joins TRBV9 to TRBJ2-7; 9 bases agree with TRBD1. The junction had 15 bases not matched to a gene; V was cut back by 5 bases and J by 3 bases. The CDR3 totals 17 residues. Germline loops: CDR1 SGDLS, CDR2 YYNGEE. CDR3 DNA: TGTGCCAGCAGTTCCCCCACCAGCGGGACAGGGTACTACGAGCAGTACTTC. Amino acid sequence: CASSSPTSGTGYYEQYF.

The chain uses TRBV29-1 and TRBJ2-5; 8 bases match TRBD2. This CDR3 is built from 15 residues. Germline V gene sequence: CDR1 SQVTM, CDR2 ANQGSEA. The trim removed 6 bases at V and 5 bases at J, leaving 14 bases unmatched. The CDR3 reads CSVLSPGLGPETQYF. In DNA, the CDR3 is TGCAGCGTCCTCTCGCCGGGACTAGGGCCGGAGACCCAGTACTTC.

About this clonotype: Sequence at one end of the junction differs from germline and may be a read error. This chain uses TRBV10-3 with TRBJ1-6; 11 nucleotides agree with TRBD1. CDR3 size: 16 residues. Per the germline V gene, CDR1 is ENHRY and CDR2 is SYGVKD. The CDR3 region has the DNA TGTGCCAGCAGTGAAGTGGACAGGGGGCAGGTTTCACCCCTCCACTTT. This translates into CASSEVDRGQVSPLHF.

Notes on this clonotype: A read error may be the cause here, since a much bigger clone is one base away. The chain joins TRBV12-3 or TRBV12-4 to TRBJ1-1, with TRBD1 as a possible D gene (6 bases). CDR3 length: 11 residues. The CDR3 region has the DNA TGTGCTGGTGGTGATGACAGGCAAGCTTTCTTT. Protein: CAGGDDRQAFF.